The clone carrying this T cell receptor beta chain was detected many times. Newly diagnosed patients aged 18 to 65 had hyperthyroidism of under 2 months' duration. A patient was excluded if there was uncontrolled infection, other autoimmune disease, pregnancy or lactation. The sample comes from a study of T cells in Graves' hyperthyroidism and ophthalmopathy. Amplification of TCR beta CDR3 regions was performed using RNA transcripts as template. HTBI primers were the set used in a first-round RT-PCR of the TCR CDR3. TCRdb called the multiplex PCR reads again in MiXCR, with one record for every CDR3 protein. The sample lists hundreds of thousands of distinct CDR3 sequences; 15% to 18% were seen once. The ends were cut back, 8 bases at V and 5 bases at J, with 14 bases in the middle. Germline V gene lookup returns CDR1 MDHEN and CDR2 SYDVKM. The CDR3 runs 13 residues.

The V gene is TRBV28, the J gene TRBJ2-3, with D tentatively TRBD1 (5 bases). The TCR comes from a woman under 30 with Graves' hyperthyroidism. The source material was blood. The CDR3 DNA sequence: TGTGCCAGCGGTGGCTCTCAGGGAGATACGCAGTATTTT. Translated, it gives CASGGSQGDTQYF.